This TCR beta chain is drawn from a study of control samples from healthy donors and cancer patients. The V segment lost 5 bases and the J segment 3 bases; nucleotides outside the gene matches: 6. Germline V gives CDR1 SGHKS, CDR2 YYEKEE (reference sequence). The CDR3 runs 14 residues. Clones were sequenced by immunoSEQ multiplex PCR, and TCRdb holds only the in-frame ones, with some missing. The data contain about 140,000 clones, roughly 94% of them singletons. The TCR originated in a man aged 35 to 55 in good health. The V gene is TRBV5-5, the J gene TRBJ2-7; 9 bases agree with TRBD2. Source material: blood. This chain's CDR3 is CASRPGLAVYEQYF. CDR3 bases: TGTGCCAGCAGACCGGGACTAGCAGTCTACGAGCAGTACTTC.